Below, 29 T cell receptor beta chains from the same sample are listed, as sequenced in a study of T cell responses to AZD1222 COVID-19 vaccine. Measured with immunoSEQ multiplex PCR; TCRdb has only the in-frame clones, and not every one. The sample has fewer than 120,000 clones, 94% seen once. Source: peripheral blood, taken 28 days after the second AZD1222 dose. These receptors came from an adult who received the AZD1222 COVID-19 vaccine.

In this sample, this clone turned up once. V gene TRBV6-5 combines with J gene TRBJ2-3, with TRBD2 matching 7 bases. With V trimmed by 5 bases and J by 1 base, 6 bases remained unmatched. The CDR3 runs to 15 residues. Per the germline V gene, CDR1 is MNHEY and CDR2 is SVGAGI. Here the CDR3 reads CASSPPSGGTDTQYF. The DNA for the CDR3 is TGTGCCAGCAGTCCCCCCAGCGGGGGCACAGATACGCAGTATTTT.

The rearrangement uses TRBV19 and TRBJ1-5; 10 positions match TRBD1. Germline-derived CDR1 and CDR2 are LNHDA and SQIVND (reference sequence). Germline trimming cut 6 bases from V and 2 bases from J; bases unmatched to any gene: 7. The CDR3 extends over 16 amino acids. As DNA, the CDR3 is TGTGCCAGTAGCCCGATTGGGACAGGGGGCAATCAGCCCCAGCATTTT. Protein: CASSPIGTGGNQPQHF.

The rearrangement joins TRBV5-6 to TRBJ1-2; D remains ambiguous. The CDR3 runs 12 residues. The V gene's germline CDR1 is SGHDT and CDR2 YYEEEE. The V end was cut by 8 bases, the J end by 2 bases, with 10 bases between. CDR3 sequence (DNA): TGTGCCAGTAGAGGGAACAACTATGGCTACACCTTC. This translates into CASRGNNYGYTF.

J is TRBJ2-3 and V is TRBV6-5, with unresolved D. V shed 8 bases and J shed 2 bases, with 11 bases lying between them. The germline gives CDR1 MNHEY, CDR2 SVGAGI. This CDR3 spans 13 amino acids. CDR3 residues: CASRAPLTDTQYF. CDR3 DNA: TGTGCCAGCCGGGCCCCCCTCACAGATACGCAGTATTTT.

The CDR3 bases are TGTGCCAGTTCTAAGGACAGGGGTTACACTGAAGCTTTCTTT. This codes for CASSKDRGYTEAFF. The chain is built from TRBV19 and TRBJ1-1, with 9 positions matching TRBD1. CDR1 and CDR2 (germline): LNHDA, SQIVND (reference sequence). The CDR3 consists of 14 residues. Unmatched junction bases numbered 7, after V lost 8 bases and J lost 3 bases. Looking up the rest from reference TRBV19 and TRBJ1-1 gives the full variable domain: DGGITQSPKYLFRKEGQNVTLSCEQNLNHDAMYWYRQDPGQGLRLIYYSQIVNDFQKGDIAEGYSVSREKKESFPLTVTSAQKNPTAFYLCASSKDRGYTEAFFGQGTRLTVV.

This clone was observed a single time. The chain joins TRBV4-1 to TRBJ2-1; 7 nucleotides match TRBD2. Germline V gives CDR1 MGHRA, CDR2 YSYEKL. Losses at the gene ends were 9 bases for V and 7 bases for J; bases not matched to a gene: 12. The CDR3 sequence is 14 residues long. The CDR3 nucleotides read TGCGCCAGTAAGGCTAGCGGTGGGATGAATGAGCAGTTCTTC. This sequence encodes CASKASGGMNEQFF.

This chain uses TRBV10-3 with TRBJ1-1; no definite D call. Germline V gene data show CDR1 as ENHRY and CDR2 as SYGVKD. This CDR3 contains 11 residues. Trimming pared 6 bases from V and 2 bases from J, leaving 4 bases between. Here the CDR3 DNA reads TGTGCCATCAGGTTTAACACTGAAGCTTTCTTT. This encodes CAIRFNTEAFF.

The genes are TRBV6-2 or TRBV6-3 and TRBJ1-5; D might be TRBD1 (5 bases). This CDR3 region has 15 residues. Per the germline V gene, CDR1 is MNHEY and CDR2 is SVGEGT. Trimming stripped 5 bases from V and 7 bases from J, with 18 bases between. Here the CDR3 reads CASSNLRDSRQPQHF. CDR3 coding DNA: TGTGCCAGCAGTAACCTCAGGGATTCCAGGCAGCCCCAGCATTTT.

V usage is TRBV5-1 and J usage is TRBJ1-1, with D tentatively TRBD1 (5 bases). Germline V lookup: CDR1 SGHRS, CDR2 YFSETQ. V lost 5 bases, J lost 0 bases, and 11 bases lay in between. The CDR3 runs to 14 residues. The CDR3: CASSRPGMNTEAFF. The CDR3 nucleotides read TGCGCCAGCAGTCGGCCAGGGATGAACACTGAAGCTTTCTTT.

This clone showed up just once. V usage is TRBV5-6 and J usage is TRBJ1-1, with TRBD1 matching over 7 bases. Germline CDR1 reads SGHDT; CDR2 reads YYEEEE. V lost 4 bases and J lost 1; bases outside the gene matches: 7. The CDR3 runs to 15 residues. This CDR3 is CASSAQWTGNTEAFF. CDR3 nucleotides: TGTGCCAGCAGCGCTCAGTGGACAGGGAACACTGAAGCTTTCTTT.

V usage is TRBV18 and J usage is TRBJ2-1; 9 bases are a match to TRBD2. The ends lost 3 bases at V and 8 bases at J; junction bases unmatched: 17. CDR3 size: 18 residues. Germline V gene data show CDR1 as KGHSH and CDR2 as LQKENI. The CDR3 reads CASSPLPPTSGLLHEQFF. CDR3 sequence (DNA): TGTGCCAGCTCACCCCTCCCGCCGACTAGCGGCCTTCTACATGAGCAGTTCTTC.

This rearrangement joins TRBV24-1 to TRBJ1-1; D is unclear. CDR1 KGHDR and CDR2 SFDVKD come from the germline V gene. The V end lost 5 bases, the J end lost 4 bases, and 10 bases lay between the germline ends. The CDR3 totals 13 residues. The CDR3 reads CATSASGGTEAFF. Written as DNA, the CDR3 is TGTGCCACCAGTGCCTCGGGAGGCACTGAAGCTTTCTTT.

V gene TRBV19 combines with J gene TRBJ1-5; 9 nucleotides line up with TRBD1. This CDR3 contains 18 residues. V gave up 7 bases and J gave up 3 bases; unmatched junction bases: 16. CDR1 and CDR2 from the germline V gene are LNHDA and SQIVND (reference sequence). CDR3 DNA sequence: TGTGCCAGTACCCCTTGGGCCCGACAGGGGGATGACAATCAGCCCCAGCATTTT. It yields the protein CASTPWARQGDDNQPQHF.

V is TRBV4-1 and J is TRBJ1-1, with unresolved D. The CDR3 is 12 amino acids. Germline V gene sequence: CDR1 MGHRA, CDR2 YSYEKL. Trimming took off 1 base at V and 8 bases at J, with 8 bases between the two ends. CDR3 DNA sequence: TGCGCCAGCAGCCAAGGGGAGTCCGAAGCTTTCTTT. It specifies CASSQGESEAFF.

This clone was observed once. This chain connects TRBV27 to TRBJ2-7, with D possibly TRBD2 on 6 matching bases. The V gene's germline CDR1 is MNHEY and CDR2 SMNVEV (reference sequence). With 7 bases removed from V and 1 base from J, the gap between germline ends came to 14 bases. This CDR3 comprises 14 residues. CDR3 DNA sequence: TGTGCCAGCACTGCTGGTAGCGGATCCTACGAGCAGTACTTC. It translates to CASTAGSGSYEQYF.

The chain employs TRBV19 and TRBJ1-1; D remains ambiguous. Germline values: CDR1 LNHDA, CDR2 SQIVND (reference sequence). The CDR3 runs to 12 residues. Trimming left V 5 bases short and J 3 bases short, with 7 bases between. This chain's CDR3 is CASSPRDTEAFF. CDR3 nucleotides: TGTGCCAGTAGTCCCCGGGACACTGAAGCTTTCTTT.

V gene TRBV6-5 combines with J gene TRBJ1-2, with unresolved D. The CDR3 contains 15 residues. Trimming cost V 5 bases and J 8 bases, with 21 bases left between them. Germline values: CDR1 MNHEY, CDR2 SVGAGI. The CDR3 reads CASSPSSAGSRGYTF. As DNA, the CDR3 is TGTGCCAGCAGTCCCTCGTCGGCAGGATCGAGGGGCTACACCTTC.

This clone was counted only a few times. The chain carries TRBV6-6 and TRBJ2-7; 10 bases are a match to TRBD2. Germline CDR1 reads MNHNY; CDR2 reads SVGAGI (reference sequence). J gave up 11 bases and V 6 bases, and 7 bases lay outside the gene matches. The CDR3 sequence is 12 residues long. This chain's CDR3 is CASRGLAPPEYF. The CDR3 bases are TGTGCCAGCAGGGGACTAGCGCCACCGGAGTACTTC.

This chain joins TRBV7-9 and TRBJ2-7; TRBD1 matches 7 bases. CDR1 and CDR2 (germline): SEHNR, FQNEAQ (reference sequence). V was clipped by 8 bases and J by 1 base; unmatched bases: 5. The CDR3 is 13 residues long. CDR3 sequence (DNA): TGTGCCAGCGGAGACAGGGTATCCTACGAGCAGTACTTC. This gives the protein CASGDRVSYEQYF.

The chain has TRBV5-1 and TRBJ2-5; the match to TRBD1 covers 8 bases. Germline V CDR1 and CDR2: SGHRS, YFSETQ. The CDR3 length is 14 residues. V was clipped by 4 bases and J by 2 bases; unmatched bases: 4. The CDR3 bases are TGCGCCAGCAGCACCGGGACAGGTCAAGAGACCCAGTACTTC. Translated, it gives CASSTGTGQETQYF.

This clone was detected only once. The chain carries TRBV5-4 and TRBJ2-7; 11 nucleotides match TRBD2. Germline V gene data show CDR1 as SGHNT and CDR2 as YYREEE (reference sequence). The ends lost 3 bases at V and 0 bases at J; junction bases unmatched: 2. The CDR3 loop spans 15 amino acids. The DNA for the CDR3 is TGTGCCAGCAGCTGGACTAGCGGGCTCTCCTACGAGCAGTACTTC. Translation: CASSWTSGLSYEQYF.

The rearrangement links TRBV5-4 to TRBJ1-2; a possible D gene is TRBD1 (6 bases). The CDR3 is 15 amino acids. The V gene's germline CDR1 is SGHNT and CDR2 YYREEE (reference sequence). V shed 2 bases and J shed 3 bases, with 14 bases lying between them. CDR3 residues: CASSFKGGGDYGYTF. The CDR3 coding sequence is TGTGCCAGCAGCTTTAAAGGGGGGGGTGACTATGGCTACACCTTC.

CDR3 sequence reads: CASTRDRGYYGYTF. CDR3 nucleotides: TGTGCCAGCACCCGAGACAGGGGTTACTATGGCTACACCTTC. V usage is TRBV6-4 and J usage is TRBJ1-2, with TRBD1 matching over 8 bases. The V gene's germline CDR1 is MRHNA and CDR2 SNTAGT. J gave up 3 bases and V 7 bases, and 7 bases lay outside the gene matches. This CDR3 region has 14 residues.

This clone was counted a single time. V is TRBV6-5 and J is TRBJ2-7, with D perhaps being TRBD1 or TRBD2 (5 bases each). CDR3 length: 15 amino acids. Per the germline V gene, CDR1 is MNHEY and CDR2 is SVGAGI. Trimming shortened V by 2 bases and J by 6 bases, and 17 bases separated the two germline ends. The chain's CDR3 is CASSYEWDGLREQYF. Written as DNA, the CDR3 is TGTGCCAGCAGTTACGAGTGGGACGGGTTGCGCGAGCAGTACTTC.

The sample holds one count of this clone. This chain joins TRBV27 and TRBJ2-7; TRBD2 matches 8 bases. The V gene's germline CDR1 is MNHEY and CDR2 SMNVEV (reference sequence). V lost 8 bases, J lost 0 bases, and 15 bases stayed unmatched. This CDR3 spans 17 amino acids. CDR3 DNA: TGTGCCAGCCGTCGAGACGTAGCGGGATCCAGCTCCTACGAGCAGTACTTC. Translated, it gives CASRRDVAGSSSYEQYF.

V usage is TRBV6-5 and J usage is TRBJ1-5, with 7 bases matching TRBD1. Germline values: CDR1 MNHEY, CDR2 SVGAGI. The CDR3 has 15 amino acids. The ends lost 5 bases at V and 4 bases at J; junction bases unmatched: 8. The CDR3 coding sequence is TGTGCCAGCAGTCCTGACAGGGCGGAAAATCAGCCCCAGCATTTT. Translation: CASSPDRAENQPQHF.

The CDR3 sequence is CASRRGSSGNTIYF. The CDR3 DNA sequence: TGTGCCAGTAGGCGCGGTTCGTCTGGAAACACCATATATTTT. The rearrangement uses TRBV19 and TRBJ1-3; D unresolved. The CDR3 covers 14 residues. Trimming shortened V by 6 bases and J by 1 base, and 10 bases separated the two germline ends. In germline, CDR1 is LNHDA, CDR2 SQIVND (reference sequence).

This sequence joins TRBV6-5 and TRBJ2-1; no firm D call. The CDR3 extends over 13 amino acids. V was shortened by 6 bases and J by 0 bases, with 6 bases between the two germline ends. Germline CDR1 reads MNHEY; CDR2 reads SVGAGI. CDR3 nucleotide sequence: TGTGCCAGCAGACCCACCTCCTACAATGAGCAGTTCTTC. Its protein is CASRPTSYNEQFF.

CDR3 protein: CASSVGRVSSGNTIYF. The CDR3 coding sequence is TGTGCCAGCAGCGTTGGCAGGGTGTCTTCTGGAAACACCATATATTTT. V and J are TRBV9 and TRBJ1-3; possible D gene TRBD1, 5 bases. CDR1 is SGDLS and CDR2 is YYNGEE in the germline V gene. This CDR3 is built from 16 residues. Trimming left V 2 bases short and J 1 base short, with 13 bases between. Together with reference TRBV9 and TRBJ1-3, the CDR3 gives the full variable domain: DSGVTQTPKHLITATGQRVTLRCSPRSGDLSVYWYQQSLDQGLQFLIQYYNGEERAKGNILERFSAQQFPDLHSELNLSSLELGDSALYFCASSVGRVSSGNTIYFGEGSWLTVV.